These 30 T cell receptor beta chains were all obtained from the same sample, sequenced in a study of blood T cells in healthy people across ages. With a J-beta primer mix and a sample-barcoded 5' primer, a second PCR ran about 7 to 12 cycles. In TCRdb, the 5' RACE reads were re-called with MiXCR into one record per CDR3 protein. The data contain 700,000 to 850,000 distinct CDR3 sequences, roughly 35% of them singletons. Sample: blood. The source of these receptors is a man aged 18 to 30 in good health.

This clonotype was counted ten times or more. The CDR3 spells CASSTSEDTQYF. The CDR3 DNA sequence: TGTGCCAGCAGTACTAGCGAAGATACGCAGTATTTT. This chain links TRBV12-3 or TRBV12-4 with TRBJ2-3; 7 bases agree with TRBD2. V shed 5 bases, J shed 5 bases, and the junction held 1 base outside the gene matches. The CDR3 covers 12 residues.

The chain recombines TRBV15 with TRBJ2-5, with D uncertain. This CDR3 is built from 15 residues. Germline CDR1 and CDR2: LNHNV and YYDKDF (reference sequence). Trimming removed 0 bases from V and 2 bases from J, with 10 bases in between. The CDR3 DNA reads as TGTGCCACCAGCAGAGATCTGGGCAGGCAAGAGACCCAGTACTTC. It is translated as CATSRDLGRQETQYF.

The chain employs TRBV4-2 and TRBJ2-5; D is unclear. This CDR3 is 15 amino acids long. Looked up from germline, CDR1 is LGHNA and CDR2 is YNFKEQ. Trimming removed 0 bases from V and 1 base from J, with 9 bases in between. CDR3 region: CASSQDGVAQETQYF. In DNA, the CDR3 is TGTGCCAGCAGCCAAGATGGGGTAGCCCAAGAGACCCAGTACTTC.

This clonotype was seen just once. J is TRBJ1-3 and V is TRBV7-3; 8 bases fit TRBD1. The CDR3 extends over 16 amino acids. V shed 3 bases and J 4 bases; nucleotides not matched to a gene: 8. Germline CDR1 SGHTA, CDR2 FQGTGA. The CDR3 nucleotides read TGTGCCAGCAGCTTCTCTATAACAGGGGGAGGAAACACCATATATTTT. Residues: CASSFSITGGGNTIYF.

In DNA form, the CDR3 reads TGTGCCAGCAGCCCCGGCCTACTGAGCACTGAAGCTTTCTTT. Protein product: CASSPGLLSTEAFF. The chain carries TRBV3-1 and TRBJ1-1; D is uncertain. From germline, CDR1 is LGHDT and CDR2 YNNKEL (reference sequence). Deletions cut 4 bases from V and 4 bases from J, with 13 bases between. The CDR3 sequence is 14 residues long.

Written as DNA, the CDR3 is TGTGCCAGCAGCTTTCCGGGGGCGGGCAATGAGCAGTACTTC. This translates into CASSFPGAGNEQYF. The J gene is TRBJ2-5, the V gene TRBV7-2; D assignment may be TRBD1 or TRBD2 (6 bases each). Trimming removed 3 bases from V and 11 bases from J, with 19 bases in between. This CDR3 comprises 14 residues. Germline CDR1 and CDR2: SGHTA and FQGNSA.

The rearrangement links TRBV4-1 to TRBJ1-1, with 8 bases matching TRBD1. Trimming at V came to 1 base and at J to 4 bases, leaving 8 bases not matched to a gene. Germline assignment: CDR1 MGHRA and CDR2 YSYEKL. The CDR3 length is 16 residues. The DNA of the CDR3 is TGCGCCAGCAGCCAAGGGCAGGGGGCGCGAAGCACTGAAGCTTTCTTT. Encoded protein: CASSQGQGARSTEAFF.

J is TRBJ2-5 and V is TRBV4-3; D gene ambiguous. V was shortened by 2 bases and J by 13 bases, with 17 bases between the two germline ends. The CDR3 has 13 residues. CDR1 LGHNA and CDR2 YSLEER come from the germline V gene. For the CDR3, the DNA is TGCGCCAGCAGCCAAAATCGTGGCGACGGTCTGTACTTC. Amino acid sequence: CASSQNRGDGLYF.

This clonotype was counted many times. The chain has TRBV4-3 and TRBJ1-2, with D maybe TRBD1 (6 bases). Trimming cost V 3 bases and J 3 bases, with 17 bases left between them. Germline V CDR1 and CDR2: LGHNA, YSLEER. The CDR3 has 16 residues. The CDR3 DNA follows: TGCGCCAGCAGCCACCATCTTTACAGGGAGGACTATGGCTACACCTTC. Its translation is CASSHHLYREDYGYTF.

The chain combines TRBV10-3 with TRBJ2-1; D unresolved. V was pared by 7 bases and J by 5 bases, with 9 bases between. The CDR3 is 12 residues long. Germline values: CDR1 ENHRY, CDR2 SYGVKD. The CDR3 here is CAINFDNNEQFF. The CDR3 nucleotides are TGTGCCATCAACTTTGACAACAATGAGCAGTTCTTC.

Many counts were recorded for this clonotype. The genes are TRBV25-1 and TRBJ1-2, with TRBD1 as a possible D gene (5 bases). CDR1 MGHDK and CDR2 SYGVNS come from the germline V gene. The CDR3 totals 13 residues. The V end was cut by 2 bases, the J end by 4 bases, with 8 bases between. The CDR3 nucleotides read TGTGCCAGCAGTGAAGGGACTGCCTATGGCTACACCTTC. As protein: CASSEGTAYGYTF.

The sample holds a few counts of this clonotype. This may stem from a read error, because a much larger clone lies one nucleotide away. This chain connects TRBV12-3 or TRBV12-4 to TRBJ2-7; D gene uncertain. The closer fit of TRBJ2-1 to the DNA end suggests the J call may be wrong. This CDR3 spans 12 amino acids. The CDR3 DNA reads as TGTGCCAGCAGTTCAAATCCCTACGAGCAGTTCTTC. This gives the protein CASSSNPYEQFF.

This clonotype came up a few times. The V and J genes are TRBV20-1 and TRBJ2-1, with 15 positions matching TRBD2. V lost 6 bases to trimming and J lost 7 bases; unmatched junction nucleotides: 7. The V gene's germline CDR1 is DFQATT and CDR2 SNEGSKA (reference sequence). The CDR3 extends over 15 amino acids. The DNA of the CDR3 is TGCAGTGCCCGGACTAGCGGGGGGGCCAGGAATGAGCAGTTCTTC. It is translated as CSARTSGGARNEQFF.

This clonotype was observed a few times. The chain links TRBV4-1 to TRBJ2-3; 9 nucleotides agree with TRBD2. Germline V lookup: CDR1 MGHRA, CDR2 YSYEKL. The CDR3 covers 16 residues. Trimming took 4 bases from V and 2 from J; bases not matched to a gene: 7. The CDR3 nucleotides are TGCGCCAGCAGCCGCAGCGGGGGGACGTCCACAGATACGCAGTATTTT. It codes for CASSRSGGTSTDTQYF.

Notes on this clonotype: A read error may account for a junction end that differs from germline. V gene TRBV13 combines with J gene TRBJ2-1; D unresolved. Germline V CDR1 and CDR2: PRHDT, FYEKMQ (reference sequence). CDR3 length: 11 residues. The CDR3 DNA reads TGTACCAGCAGCTTGGGATCCGGGCAGTTCTTC. Amino acids: CTSSLGSGQFF. Full variable domain (outside the CDR3, taken from reference TRBV13 and TRBJ2-1): AAGVIQSPRHLIKEKRETATLKCYPIPRHDTVYWYQQGPGQDPQFLISFYEKMQSDKGSIPDRFSAQQFSDYHSELNMSSLELGDSALYFCTSSLGSGQFFGPGTRLTVL.

V usage is TRBV5-1 and J usage is TRBJ2-7, with 10 bases identical to TRBD1. Germline trimming cut 4 bases from V and 7 bases from J; bases unmatched to any gene: 14. This CDR3 comprises 16 residues. The germline gives CDR1 SGHRS, CDR2 YFSETQ. CDR3 nucleotides: TGCGCCAGCAGCGAACATCCGGGACAGGGGAACAATGAGCAGTACTTC. Translation gives CASSEHPGQGNNEQYF.

The rearrangement uses TRBV12-3 or TRBV12-4 and TRBJ2-5, with 9 bases aligning to TRBD2. The CDR3 spans 14 residues. After removal of 5 bases from V and 11 bases from J, the junction contained 12 bases not matched to a gene. CDR3 protein: CASSKGTSLDEQYF. DNA of the CDR3: TGTGCCAGCAGTAAAGGGACTAGCCTGGATGAGCAGTACTTC.

A remark on this clonotype: One junction end does not reproduce the germline sequence, and a read error may be involved. The genes are TRBV6-4 and TRBJ1-6; TRBD1 matches 7 bases. This CDR3 has 15 amino acids. Germline V gene sequence: CDR1 MRHNA, CDR2 SNTAGT. The DNA of the CDR3 is TGTGCCAGCAGCCTCGACGGGACAGCTGGTTCACCCCCCCACTTT. Encoded protein: CASSLDGTAGSPPHF.

The chain employs TRBV12-3 or TRBV12-4 and TRBJ1-1, with 8 bases fitting TRBD1. This CDR3 spans 14 amino acids. V was pared by 4 bases and J by 3 bases, with 4 bases of the junction left unmatched. For the CDR3, the DNA is TGTGCCAGCAGTTCTCGACAGGGGTACACTGAAGCTTTCTTT. Its translation: CASSSRQGYTEAFF.

This clonotype was seen only a few times. This chain uses TRBV20-1 with TRBJ1-2, with D maybe TRBD1 (5 bases). This CDR3 contains 14 residues. Germline CDR1 and CDR2: DFQATT and SNEGSKA (reference sequence). Trimming removed 1 base at V and 6 bases at J, with 15 bases between. The CDR3 nucleotides read TGCAGTGCTAGAGCCGGCCGGGACGTGGATGGCTACACCTTC. This codes for CSARAGRDVDGYTF.

V usage is TRBV20-1 and J usage is TRBJ1-4; D not certain. Trimming removed 4 bases from V and 7 bases from J, with 13 bases in between. The CDR3 sequence is 13 residues long. CDR1 is DFQATT and CDR2 is SNEGSKA in the germline V gene (reference sequence). The CDR3 region is CSAINRVGEKLFF. The CDR3 DNA is TGCAGTGCTATCAACAGAGTGGGTGAAAAACTGTTTTTT.

V is TRBV10-3 and J is TRBJ2-7; 10 bases fit TRBD2. CDR1 and CDR2 (germline): ENHRY, SYGVKD. V trimming: 11 bases; J trimming: 7 bases; junction bases outside the gene matches: 17. The CDR3 spans 15 residues. The CDR3 DNA is TGTGCCTTACAGCGGGGGGGCCCTGATATCAATGAGCAGTACTTC. This encodes CALQRGGPDINEQYF.

In regard to this clonotype: Just one base apart from a much larger clone, this may be a read error. The V and J genes are TRBV12-3 or TRBV12-4 and TRBJ2-5, with 8 bases lining up with TRBD1. The CDR3 is 14 amino acids. Trimming cost V 6 bases and J 5 bases; bases outside gene matches: 8. The CDR3 loop is CASRRQGSWETQYF. For the CDR3, the DNA is TGTGCCAGCAGGAGACAGGGGAGTTGGGAGACCCAGTACTTC.

This clonotype has a count of ten or more. V and J are TRBV7-2 and TRBJ2-7; 7 bases match TRBD2. V trimming: 4 bases; J trimming: 3 bases; junction bases outside the gene matches: 3. Germline assignment: CDR1 SGHTA and CDR2 FQGNSA. The CDR3 is 13 residues long. CDR3: CASSSSSGYEQYF. Written as DNA, the CDR3 is TGTGCCAGCAGCTCATCTAGCGGCTACGAGCAGTACTTC.

The chain carries TRBV2 and TRBJ2-3; no firm D call. There are 15 residues in the CDR3. CDR1 and CDR2 from the germline V gene are SNHLY and FYNNEI. Deletions cut 4 bases from V and 1 base from J, with 12 bases between. CDR3 sequence: CASSAERSRTDTQYF. For the CDR3, the DNA is TGTGCCAGCAGTGCGGAAAGGTCCCGCACAGATACGCAGTATTTT.

Concerning this clonotype itself: A much larger clone lies a single base off, so this may be a read error. The V call is TRBV20-1, the J call TRBJ2-1, with D hard to call. The CDR3 loop spans 15 amino acids. Germline loops: CDR1 DFQATT, CDR2 SNEGSKA (reference sequence). Trimming removed 0 bases at V and 13 bases at J, with 22 bases between. This chain's CDR3 is CSARDSSDVQETQFF. The CDR3 DNA reads as TGCAGTGCTAGAGATTCGTCGGACGTCCAAGAGACCCAGTTCTTC.

The J gene is TRBJ2-3, the V gene TRBV20-1; 13 bases are shared with TRBD2. Looked up from germline, CDR1 is DFQATT and CDR2 is SNEGSKA (reference sequence). This CDR3 region has 15 residues. V dropped 5 bases and J dropped 4; count of bases not matched to a gene: 6. The CDR3 sequence is CSAPATSGGADTQYF. In DNA form, the CDR3 reads TGCAGTGCTCCCGCAACTAGCGGGGGGGCAGATACGCAGTATTTT.

This chain links TRBV6-2 or TRBV6-3 with TRBJ1-5, with a tentative D call TRBD1 (6 bases). The germline gives CDR1 MNHEY, CDR2 SVGEGT. The CDR3 is 16 residues long. V was trimmed by 4 bases and J by 2 bases, leaving 15 bases between them. Here the CDR3 DNA reads TGTGCCAGCAGTTCTTCCCTACAGGGCGGCAATCAGCCCCAGCATTTT. This translates into CASSSSLQGGNQPQHF.

The chain couples TRBV14 to TRBJ2-1; 10 bases agree with TRBD1. Unmatched junction bases numbered 16, after V lost 0 bases and J lost 5 bases. Germline assignment: CDR1 SGHDN and CDR2 FVKESK. The CDR3 loop spans 20 amino acids. The CDR3 sequence is CASSQDWFLLTGGGNNEQFF. In DNA form, the CDR3 reads TGTGCCAGCAGCCAAGATTGGTTCTTACTGACAGGGGGCGGAAACAATGAGCAGTTCTTC.

The chain recombines TRBV3-1 with TRBJ1-2; D ambiguous. This CDR3 has 14 residues. CDR1 and CDR2 from the germline V gene are LGHDT and YNNKEL (reference sequence). Trimming cost V 4 bases and J 4 bases, with 13 bases left between them. The DNA of the CDR3 is TGTGCCAGCAGCCGGAAACCCCCCTTCTATGGCTACACCTTC. As protein: CASSRKPPFYGYTF.